The following is a TCR beta chain sequence with its context. The antigen remains undetermined. Following autologous stem cell transplantation, relapse occurred in every patient, and exposure to brentuximab vedotin varied. When best responses were assessed, they were complete response, partial response or progressive disease. This sample is drawn from a study of PD-1 blockade in classical Hodgkin lymphoma. General study results and limits: CD4+ TCR diversity climbed significantly by C4D1, unlike CD8+ TCR diversity. Among the patients, those starting nivolumab under 1 year after ASCT were excluded.

The germline V gene encodes CDR1 SEHNR and CDR2 FQNEAQ (reference sequence). V was clipped by 4 bases and J by 0 bases, with 10 bases between them. CDR3 length: 15 residues. The table came from immunoSEQ multiplex PCR; TCRdb's copy has only in-frame clones and leaves some out. Of about 90,000 clones listed, 75% to 90% are singletons. The J gene is TRBJ1-5, the V gene TRBV7-9; unclear D gene. This clonotype was sampled from a human donor with classical Hodgkin lymphoma. This sample comprised peripheral blood mononuclear cells (PBMCs), obtained before the second cycle of nivolumab. The CDR3 loop is CASSYGRSSNQPQHF. CDR3 DNA sequence: TGTGCCAGCAGCTACGGACGCAGTAGCAATCAGCCCCAGCATTTT.